This entry describes one TCR beta chain. The antigen is not known. PCR used 60 Vbeta primers and 13 Jbeta primers. Assay used: immunoSEQ multiplex PCR; TCRdb lists only in-frame clones, some missing. The sample has 55,000 to 80,000 clones; 55% to 80% are singletons. Germline V lookup: CDR1 SGHNT, CDR2 YYREEE (reference sequence). The CDR3 is 15 amino acids. V shed 4 bases and J shed 2 bases, with 15 bases lying between them. The sample originates from a study of cytomegalovirus exposure and HLA in healthy donors. Notes on the study in general: The study put under 200 TCR beta chains on its list as cytomegalovirus-associated. For most TCR beta V segments, an earlier analysis put the productive rate at about 87% or about 30% of the time.

Donors had nominal health at sampling but likely had unrecorded immune exposures. The sequence derives from a young woman in good health and CMV-seronegative. The chain combines TRBV5-4 with TRBJ2-5; a possible D gene is TRBD2 (6 bases). The sample comprised PBMCs. The CDR3 nucleotides read TGTGCCAGCAGCCCCGGGACTTCGGGGCAAGAGACCCAGTACTTC. Amino acids: CASSPGTSGQETQYF.